This T cell receptor beta chain stems from a study of neurological immune-mediated disorders. In the study overall: Multiple sclerosis patients numbered 34, of whom some 30 were relapsing-remitting and 3 secondary progressive.

The CDR3 loop spans 13 amino acids. Per germline, CDR1 LGHDT and CDR2 YNNKEL (reference sequence). V lost 5 bases and J lost 5, with 12 bases in between. 5'RACE employing 10-nucleotide random UMIs yielded the cDNA. TCRdb called the 5' RACE reads again in MiXCR, with one record for every CDR3 protein. The table includes about 60,000 distinct CDR3 sequences, about 3.5% detected once. Unsorted libraries were generated from 2 million PBMCs. These cells had been stored in RNAlater at -80 C. There are many counts of this clonotype. The sequence was collected from a man aged 25 to 40 with multiple sclerosis. This chain connects TRBV3-1 to TRBJ1-2, with TRBD1 as a possible D gene (5 bases). The specimen was PBMCs. The CDR3 sequence: CASSAGTEYGYTF. DNA for the CDR3: TGTGCCAGCAGCGCCGGGACGGAGTATGGCTACACCTTC.